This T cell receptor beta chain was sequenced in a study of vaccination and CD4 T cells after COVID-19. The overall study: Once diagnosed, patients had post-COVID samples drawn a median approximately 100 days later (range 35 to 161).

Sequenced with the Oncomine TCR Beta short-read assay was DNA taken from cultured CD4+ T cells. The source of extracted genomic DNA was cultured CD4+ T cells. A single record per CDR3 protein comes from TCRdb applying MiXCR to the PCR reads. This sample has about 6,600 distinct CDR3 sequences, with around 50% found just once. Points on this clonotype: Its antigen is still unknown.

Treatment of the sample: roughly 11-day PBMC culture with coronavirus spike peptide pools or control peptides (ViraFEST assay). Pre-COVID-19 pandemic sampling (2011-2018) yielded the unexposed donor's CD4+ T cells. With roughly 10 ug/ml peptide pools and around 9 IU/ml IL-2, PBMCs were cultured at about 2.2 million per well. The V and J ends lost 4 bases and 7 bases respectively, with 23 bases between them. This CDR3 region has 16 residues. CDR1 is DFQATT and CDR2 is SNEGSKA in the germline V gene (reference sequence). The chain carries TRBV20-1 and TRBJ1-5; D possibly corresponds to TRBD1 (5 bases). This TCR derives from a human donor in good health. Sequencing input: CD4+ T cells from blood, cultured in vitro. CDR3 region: CSAKSFTGQVGQPQHF. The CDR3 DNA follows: TGCAGTGCTAAATCTTTTACAGGTCAAGTGGGGCAGCCCCAGCATTTT.